This T cell receptor beta chain stems from a study of T cells after yellow fever vaccination. At the level of the study: Any fraction with a low cell number was prepared using SMART-Seq v4 Ultra Low Input. Points from the study as a whole: Post-booster repertoires contained most primary-vaccination clones again (roughly 95% CD4, less than 90% CD8).

With regard to this clonotype: As yet, its antigen is unknown.

The CDR3 spans 13 residues. Germline CDR1 DFQATT, CDR2 SNEGSKA (reference sequence). Trimming left V 8 bases short and J 2 bases short, with 15 bases between. For TCR, cDNA came from 5'RACE template switching, which added a universal primer site and UMIs. TCRdb redid the calling of the 5' RACE reads with MiXCR, one entry per CDR3 protein. The sample contains about 340,000 distinct CDR3 sequences, approximately 4.2% of which appear only once. This chain connects TRBV20-1 to TRBJ2-5; D is unresolved. The TCR originated in a young man who received the YFV17D yellow fever vaccine. The sequenced sample was PBMCs, obtained 5 days after the yellow fever booster vaccination. The chain's CDR3 is CSSPATTQETQYF. CDR3 bases: TGCAGTTCTCCAGCGACAACTCAAGAGACCCAGTACTTC.